This T cell receptor beta chain was obtained from a study of cytomegalovirus exposure and HLA in healthy donors. Study-wide findings and caveats: Across donors, most TCRs were seen rarely, yet some public ones were widespread.

The germline V gene encodes CDR1 WNHNN and CDR2 SYGVQD (reference sequence). This CDR3 has 15 residues. V lost 4 bases, J lost 0 bases, and 11 bases lay in between. Worth noting for this clone: What it recognizes is unknown.

Here immunoSEQ multiplex PCR was the method, and the copy in TCRdb shows in-frame clones only, minus some. The table shows 150,000 to 200,000 clones, with around four fifths occurring only once. The V gene is TRBV10-1, the J gene TRBJ2-3; TRBD2 might be the D (5 bases). Sequences were obtained from PBMCs. The receptor was isolated from a man aged 25-45 years in good health and CMV-seropositive. The DNA for the CDR3 is TGCGCCAGCAGTGGTCCAGCGGCCAGCACAGATACGCAGTATTTT. Residues: CASSGPAASTDTQYF.